This record looks at one T cell receptor (beta chain) sequence and its context. What antigen it recognizes has not been identified. No clone much larger than this one lies a single base away; base qualities are absent. This sample was taken from a study of shared clonotypes between healthy human individuals (dated by TCRdb to 2018 to 2021). For the wider study: The cohort included three men and a couple of women between 18 and 49 years of age. For each donor, three plates each were used for CD4 naive and CD4 memory, two plates were used for CD8 naive, and one plate was used for CD8 memory. To estimate repertoire size and how much clonotypes are shared between individuals, the study performed deep sequencing of blood TCR repertoires from roughly five healthy adults. To increase sequencing depth and limit assay-specific biases, TCR repertoire library preparation and sequencing were carried out by different laboratories using diverse techniques. Between about 0.8 and 9 billion PBMCs per donor were obtained by leukapheresis.

Using the deep immunoSEQ assay, multiplex PCR amplified TCR CDR3 regions from genomic DNA. For each cell subset, the extracted genomic DNA was distributed evenly across all wells of several immunoSEQ 96-well plates, and each plate served as one replicate. For sorted subsets, each replicate PCR was loaded with 200 ng genomic DNA, equivalent to about 30,000 T cell genomes. Purified libraries were measured with a Qubit 3.0 fluorometer, size-checked on a Bioanalyzer 2100, and measured again with the KAPA Library Quantification kit. Every immunoSEQ 96-well plate was sequenced on a separate single-read 150-cycle Illumina NextSeq 550 flow cell. As for the original processing: Because the immunoSEQ output included only junctional sequences and no quality scores, the filtering could not be the same as the filtering used for full-length reads. Sequences were annotated with PyIR, a Python wrapper for IgBLAST v1.9, and V/J genes and CDR3 were assigned using IMGT germline references. Reads with weak V/J assignments (E-value above 1e-6), missing CDR3, stop codons, out-of-frame junctions, or ambiguous translated residues were removed. A V3J clonotype was defined by an identical inferred V gene, J gene, and CDR3 amino acid sequence. The percentage overlap between two repertoires was calculated by dividing the number of shared unique clonotypes by the size of the smaller repertoire. RTK rarefaction, the Chao1 estimator, and Recon v2.1 estimates of unobserved clonotypes were used to assess repertoire richness. Generation probabilities were computed with OLGA for all TCRbeta clonotypes obtained by the gDNA method from several donors. TCRdb's version of the immuneACCESS table is confined to in-frame rearrangements and falls short of the full clone set. An unresolved V gene accounts for under half of the shortfall where checked; the remainder is of unknown origin. The DNA gave D and trimming, while V, J and clone size come from that table. This sample has about 1.5 million clones in its table, and around 98% of those were observed once. The top ten clones comprise less than 0.55% of the sample.

The CDR3 spans 17 residues, from the cysteine through the phenylalanine. Solely the CDR3 DNA is kept, with 51 bases framed from the first base. The germline V gene encodes CDR1 MDHEN and CDR2 SYDVKM. V sheds 6 bases and J sheds 0 bases, leaving 18 bases between their ends. Points the paper makes about the study in general: Larger estimated clonotype richness was generally found for naive subsets than for memory subsets. Incomplete sequencing was indicated by rarefaction of sorted-subset datasets, despite the large sequencing depth. Across a handful of donors, 4.5% to 6.5% of naive CD4, roughly 3.8% of naive CD8, about 2% of memory CD4, and approximately 0.4% of memory CD8 clonotypes were shared. Pairwise subsampling indicated that sequencing depth was expected to affect the degree of clonotype sharing among donors. Clonotypes shared by all four sorted-subset donors showed higher generation probabilities than non-shared clonotypes. Sampling was restricted to blood, and TCR repertoires in tissue are likely to differ from TCR repertoires in blood. The small number of donors limited the genetic and exposure-history diversity represented.

Donors were healthy HIV-negative adults with no recently reported acute infections or vaccinations. Every donor was a Caucasian adult living in Nashville, Tennessee, USA. CD4+ T cells were enriched through magnetic negative selection, after which naive cells were positively selected on CD45RA and the remaining negative fraction served as the memory subset. Blood was obtained by leukapheresis, after which PBMCs were separated by Ficoll-Histopaque density gradient centrifugation and cryopreserved in liquid nitrogen vapor phase. Purity and quantity of every magnetically sorted T cell population were checked by analytical flow cytometry. Genomic DNA was isolated from each sorted fraction and quantified by UV absorbance on a Nanodrop 2000c.

The V gene is TRBV28 and the J gene is TRBJ1-5; the D segment could be TRBD1, given 5 matching bases. The TCR sequence derives from a man between 25 and 39 years old in good health. The sequenced sample was naive CD4+ T cells sorted from blood. The cell subset or site label of this sample denotes: CD45RA+ positively selected. The sequence in DNA is TGTGCCAGCAGCACGGACGCAAGTAGGGGTAGCAATCAGCCCCAGCATTTT. The encoded protein is CASSTDASRGSNQPQHF.